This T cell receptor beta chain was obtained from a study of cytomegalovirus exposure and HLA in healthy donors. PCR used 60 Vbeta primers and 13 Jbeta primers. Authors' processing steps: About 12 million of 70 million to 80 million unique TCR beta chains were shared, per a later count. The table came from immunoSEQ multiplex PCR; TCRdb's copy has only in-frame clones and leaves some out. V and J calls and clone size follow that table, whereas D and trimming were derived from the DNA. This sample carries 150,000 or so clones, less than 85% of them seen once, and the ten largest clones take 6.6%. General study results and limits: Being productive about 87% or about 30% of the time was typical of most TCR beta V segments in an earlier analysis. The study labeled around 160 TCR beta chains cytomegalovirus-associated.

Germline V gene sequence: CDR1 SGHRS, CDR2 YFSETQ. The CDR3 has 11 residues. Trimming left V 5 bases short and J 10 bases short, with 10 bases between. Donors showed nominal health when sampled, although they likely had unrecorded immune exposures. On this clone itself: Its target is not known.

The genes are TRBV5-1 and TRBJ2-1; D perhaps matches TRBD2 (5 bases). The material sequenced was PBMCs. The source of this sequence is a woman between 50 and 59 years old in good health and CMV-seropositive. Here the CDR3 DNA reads TGCGCCAGCAGATGGGAGCGCGAGCAGTTCTTC. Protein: CASRWEREQFF.